Sequencing of this T cell receptor (beta chain) was carried out in a study of T cells in Graves' hyperthyroidism and ophthalmopathy. About the study: Peripheral blood was acquired at first diagnosis, ahead of any therapy whatsoever.

V was clipped by 4 bases and J by 10 bases, with 14 bases between them. CDR1 and CDR2 (germline): PRHDT, FYEKMQ (reference sequence). There are 13 residues in the CDR3. Concerning this clonotype itself: The antigen remains undetermined.

TCR beta CDR3 region amplification was performed from RNA transcripts. Primed by the HTBI set, a first-round RT-PCR was run on the TCR CDR3. One entry per CDR3 protein, called by TCRdb with MiXCR from the multiplex PCR reads. The data show nearly 600,000 distinct CDR3 sequences, about 15% seen once. The study enrolled patients aged 18 to 65 with newly diagnosed hyperthyroidism of under 2 months' duration. Study-level findings and limits: Model predictions of ophthalmopathy came a median approximately seven months before onset.

This TCR was sampled from a woman in her twenties or thirties with Graves' hyperthyroidism that later progressed to Graves' ophthalmopathy. The specimen was blood. The chain uses TRBV13 and TRBJ2-1; no clear D. The CDR3 reads CASSSNLRVEQFF. The DNA for the CDR3 is TGTGCCAGCAGCTCAAACCTCCGGGTCGAGCAGTTCTTC.